The source of this T cell receptor (beta chain) is a study of Ad26.COV2.S vaccination and SARS-CoV-2 variants. Sequencing used immunoSEQ multiplex PCR; TCRdb keeps in-frame clones, though not all of them. This sample has 440,000 or so clones, with about 92% found just once. On this clone: Its antigen is currently unknown.

Treatment meaning: 15 to 20 received Ad26.COV2.S at low or high dose, single or two shots; about 5 received placebo; per-sample allocation not given. Sampling happened 63 days after the first vaccine or placebo injection. Expressing Wuhan-strain SARS-CoV-2 spike, an Ad26 vector served as the vaccine. The V gene's germline CDR1 is SGHDT and CDR2 YYEEEE. Trimming took 4 bases from V and 4 from J; bases not matched to a gene: 5. The CDR3 extends over 14 amino acids. Broader study findings: Post-vaccination breadth of spike-specific CD8+ and CD4+ T cell responses was reportedly substantial.

The chain carries TRBV5-6 and TRBJ1-2; the match to TRBD1 covers 9 bases. The starting material was peripheral blood, obtained in a trial of Ad26.COV2.S vaccine versus placebo. The sequence derives from a person aged 18-60 years who received the Ad26.COV2.S COVID-19 vaccine or a placebo. The CDR3 bases are TGTGCCAGCAGCGCGGGGGACAGGGTCTATGGCTACACCTTC. Residues: CASSAGDRVYGYTF.